This is a list of T cell receptor beta chains from one sample in a study of blood T cell repertoires in COVID-19. Measured with immunoSEQ multiplex PCR; TCRdb has only the in-frame clones, and not every one. Seen here are over 45,000 clones, roughly four fifths observed once, and the top ten hold approximately 6.3%. The sample taken for sequencing was peripheral blood. These receptors came from a human donor in a cohort sampled during active or convalescent COVID-19. The CDR3 runs from the conserved cysteine through the conserved F or W. The order of the fields is D gene, V gene, J gene, clone size, CDR3 DNA, CDR3 protein. A D gene is named only where the DNA matches it firmly. A clone size is listed for some rows: how often the clone was seen (once, few, many), or a class if it is expanded.

TRBD1	TRBV11-2	TRBJ2-7	few	TGTGCCAGCAGCTTAGCCTCTACAGGGGATAGGACCTACGAGCAGTACTTC	CASSLASTGDRTYEQYF
NA	TRBV4-3	TRBJ2-7	NA	TGCGCCAGCAGCCCTTCGCGGCAAGTCGAGCAGTACTTC	CASSPSRQVEQYF
TRBD1	TRBV6-6	TRBJ2-3	NA	TGTGCCAGCAGTTACGGGACAGGGAAGGATACGCAGTATTTT	CASSYGTGKDTQYF
NA	TRBV5-1	TRBJ1-1	NA	TGCGCCAGCAGCGAGGGACAACCGAACACTGAAGCTTTCTTT	CASSEGQPNTEAFF
NA	TRBV30	TRBJ1-2	NA	TGTGCCTGGAGTCAAGGGAGCATATATGGCTACACCTTC	CAWSQGSIYGYTF
TRBD1	TRBV6-5	TRBJ1-1	NA	TGTGCCAGCATCTTATCAACCGGGACAGGGCCTGAAGCTTTCTTT	CASILSTGTGPEAFF
NA	TRBV6-6	TRBJ1-2	NA	TGTGCCAGCAGTCCCGCAGGGGCCGGCTATGGCTACACCTTC	CASSPAGAGYGYTF
NA	TRBV5-4	TRBJ1-4	few	TGTGCCAGCAGCTTGGCCCAACAGGGTCGGGAAAAACTGTTTTTT	CASSLAQQGREKLFF
NA	TRBV24-1	TRBJ1-1	NA	TGTGCCACCAGTGATGGGGGCGAGAGCACTGAAGCTTTCTTT	CATSDGGESTEAFF
NA	TRBV19	TRBJ1-2	NA	TGTGCCAGTAGTATCGGCTATGGCTACACCTTC	CASSIGYGYTF
TRBD1	TRBV19	TRBJ1-1	many	TGTGCCAGTAGTGACAGGGAGACCACTGAAGCTTTCTTT	CASSDRETTEAFF
NA	TRBV15	TRBJ1-4	NA	TGTGCCACCAGCAGAGAAAAGCTCCCTAATGAAAAACTGTTTTTT	CATSREKLPNEKLFF
TRBD1	TRBV6-5	TRBJ2-7	NA	TGTGCCAGCAGCGAGGCAGGGGGCGTGTACGAGCAGTACTTC	CASSEAGGVYEQYF
TRBD2	TRBV7-8	TRBJ2-1	NA	TGTGCCAGCAACCCAAGCGGGGGGACCTCCTACAATGAGCAGTTCTTC	CASNPSGGTSYNEQFF
NA	TRBV7-6	TRBJ1-5	few	TGTGCCAGCAGCTTAGGTAACACAGCCTCTAATCAGCCCCAGCATTTT	CASSLGNTASNQPQHF
NA	TRBV11-2	TRBJ2-6	NA	TGTGCCAGCAGCTTAGATCGGGTCTCTGGGGCCAACGTCCTGACTTTC	CASSLDRVSGANVLTF
NA	TRBV29-1	TRBJ2-7	few	TGCAGCGTTGAAGCAGGGAACTCCTACGAGCAGTACTTC	CSVEAGNSYEQYF
NA	TRBV10-3	TRBJ1-1	NA	TGTGCCATCAGTACACAGGAAAACACTGAAGCTTTCTTT	CAISTQENTEAFF
TRBD1	TRBV9	TRBJ2-2	NA	TGTGCCAGCAGCGCCCAGGGGGCTCCGAACACCGGGGAGCTGTTTTTT	CASSAQGAPNTGELFF
NA	TRBV27	TRBJ1-5	NA	TGTGCCAGCAGCCCCACCCAGGGTTCCAATCAGCCCCAGCATTTT	CASSPTQGSNQPQHF
NA	TRBV30	TRBJ2-7	NA	TGTGCCTGGAACAGCTTAGGTCGTTACGAGCAGTACTTC	CAWNSLGRYEQYF
NA	TRBV27	TRBJ1-5	few	TGTGCCAGCAGCTTCGACAGTCTTAGCAATCAGCCCCAGCATTTT	CASSFDSLSNQPQHF
NA	TRBV6-2/TRBV6-3	TRBJ2-3	NA	TGTGCCAGCAGTTACGATCAGGGTCACACAGATACGCAGTATTTT	CASSYDQGHTDTQYF
NA	TRBV7-8	TRBJ1-2	NA	TGTGCCAGCAGCTCCGACAGGTTAGGTGGCTACACCTTC	CASSSDRLGGYTF
TRBD1	TRBV18	TRBJ2-5	NA	TGTGCCAGCTCACCATCGGGACAGGGGTACCAAGAGACCCAGTACTTC	CASSPSGQGYQETQYF
TRBD1	TRBV5-5	TRBJ1-2	NA	TGTGCCAGCAGCTTGGGACAGGGGGTATTTGGCTACACCTTC	CASSLGQGVFGYTF
NA	TRBV6-1	TRBJ1-1	NA	TGTGCCAGCAGTGAAAGGACAGCCCTGAACACTGAAGCTTTCTTT	CASSERTALNTEAFF
NA	TRBV6-4	TRBJ2-1	few	TGTGCCAGCAGTGACTGGGGAGGTAGGAATGAGCAGTTCTTC	CASSDWGGRNEQFF
NA	TRBV6-5	TRBJ2-7	NA	TGTGCCAGCAGTTACTCGAGGACAGTTTCCTACGAGCAGTACTTC	CASSYSRTVSYEQYF
TRBD1	TRBV4-3	TRBJ1-1	NA	TGCGCCAGCAGCCAACAGGGGGCGGGGGACACTGAAGCTTTCTTT	CASSQQGAGDTEAFF
NA	TRBV29-1	TRBJ2-3	NA	TGCAGCGTTACAGGGCCTAGCACAGATACGCAGTATTTT	CSVTGPSTDTQYF
TRBD2	TRBV9	TRBJ2-5	once	TGTGCCAGCAGCGTAGCGGGGGGTCAAGAGACCCAGTACTTC	CASSVAGGQETQYF
NA	TRBV6-5	TRBJ2-2	NA	TGTGCCAGCAGTTACGGGACACAAAGGACCGGGGAGCTGTTTTTT	CASSYGTQRTGELFF
NA	TRBV3-1/TRBV3-2	TRBJ1-1	NA	TGTGCCAGCAGCCAATTTGGGGGCCCCACTGAAGCTTTCTTT	CASSQFGGPTEAFF
TRBD1	TRBV5-4	TRBJ1-2	NA	TGTGCCAGCAGCCCGACAGGGGTACGAGGCTACACCTTC	CASSPTGVRGYTF
NA	TRBV5-4	TRBJ2-2	NA	TGTGCCAGCAGCTTGTCTAGCGAGAACACCGGGGAGCTGTTTTTT	CASSLSSENTGELFF
NA	TRBV6-2/TRBV6-3	TRBJ2-5	NA	TGTGCCAGCAGTTACCAGTTGGAGACCCAGTACTTC	CASSYQLETQYF
TRBD1	TRBV6-5	TRBJ1-1	NA	TGTGCCAGCAGTTCCCGGACAGGGGGCGAAACTGAAGCTTTCTTT	CASSSRTGGETEAFF
TRBD1	TRBV24-1	TRBJ2-2	NA	TGTGCCACCAGTGAGCCCGGGACAGGGGGTACCGGGGAGCTGTTTTTT	CATSEPGTGGTGELFF
TRBD1	TRBV27	TRBJ1-2	NA	TGTGCCAGCAGTTCAGGGGGCGACTATGGCTACACCTTC	CASSSGGDYGYTF
TRBD1	TRBV5-5	TRBJ2-2	NA	TGTGCCAGCGGGGACAGGGGGTCCGGGGAGCTGTTTTTT	CASGDRGSGELFF
TRBD2	TRBV7-2	TRBJ2-2	few	TGTGCCAGCAGCTTAACTCACGGCGGGGGGTACGGGGAGCTGTTTTTT	CASSLTHGGGYGELFF
NA	TRBV7-2	TRBJ1-5	NA	TGTGCCAGCAGCTTCCGGGGGGATCAGCCCCAGCATTTT	CASSFRGDQPQHF
NA	TRBV29-1	TRBJ1-1	NA	TGCAGCGTTGAAGCGGGGGATAGGAGCACTGAAGCTTTCTTT	CSVEAGDRSTEAFF
TRBD1	TRBV9	TRBJ2-1	NA	TGTGCCAGCAGCGTCGGACAGGGCTCCTACAATGAGCAGTTCTTC	CASSVGQGSYNEQFF
NA	TRBV7-2	TRBJ2-3	NA	TGTGCCAGCAGCTTAGCGCAAGCAGGGGTGGATACGCAGTATTTT	CASSLAQAGVDTQYF
NA	TRBV9	TRBJ2-3	NA	TGTGCCAGCAGCGTAGCTTTTGGCACAGATACGCAGTATTTT	CASSVAFGTDTQYF
NA	TRBV4-1	TRBJ2-1	few	TGCGCCAGCAGCCAACAGGGCAGCGAGCAGTTCTTC	CASSQQGSEQFF
TRBD1	TRBV7-6	TRBJ1-3	NA	TGTGCCAGCAGCTTAGCCCCGACAGGGCCAAACACCATATATTTT	CASSLAPTGPNTIYF
TRBD2	TRBV5-8	TRBJ2-3	NA	TGTGCCAGCAGCTGGGCCCCTAGCGGGGGGGCCGATACGCAGTATTTT	CASSWAPSGGADTQYF
TRBD1	TRBV19	TRBJ1-2	NA	TGTGCCAGTACCCAGAGCCGCAGGGGGCAGGACTACACCTTC	CASTQSRRGQDYTF
NA	TRBV24-1	TRBJ1-2	once	TGTGCCACCAGTGATGACCGGGAGGGCTACACCTTC	CATSDDREGYTF
NA	TRBV7-2	TRBJ2-1	NA	TGTGCCAGCAGCGTAGGGGTGGACAGTTACAATGAGCAGTTCTTC	CASSVGVDSYNEQFF
TRBD2	TRBV7-6	TRBJ2-1	NA	TGTGCCAGCAGCTCCAGAAGGCTAGCGGGGATGGGAACAAAGGATGAGCAGTTCTTC	CASSSRRLAGMGTKDEQFF
TRBD1	TRBV2	TRBJ1-2	once	TGTGCCAGCAGTGAAGCTACAGGGGGCGTTTATGGCTACACCTTC	CASSEATGGVYGYTF
TRBD1	TRBV6-5	TRBJ2-1	NA	TGTGCCAGCAGTTACCACCGGGACAGGGGCGTTGAGCAGTTCTTC	CASSYHRDRGVEQFF
NA	TRBV4-2	TRBJ1-2	NA	TGTGCCAGCAGCCAAGATGAGCGGCGGACCGCTAACTATGGCTACACCTTC	CASSQDERRTANYGYTF